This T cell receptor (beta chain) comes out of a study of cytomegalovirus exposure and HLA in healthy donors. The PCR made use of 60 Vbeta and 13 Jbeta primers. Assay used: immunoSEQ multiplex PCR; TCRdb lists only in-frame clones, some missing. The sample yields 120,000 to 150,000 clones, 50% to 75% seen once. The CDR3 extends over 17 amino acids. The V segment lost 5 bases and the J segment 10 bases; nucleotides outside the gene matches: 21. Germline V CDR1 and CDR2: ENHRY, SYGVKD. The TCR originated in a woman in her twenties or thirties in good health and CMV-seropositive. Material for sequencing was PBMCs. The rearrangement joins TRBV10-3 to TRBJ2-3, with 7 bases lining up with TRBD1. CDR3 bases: TGTGCCATCAGTTTCGAAAGGGGGCCCCGGGACCGCGCTGCGCAGTATTTT. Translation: CAISFERGPRDRAAQYF.